This is a list of T cell receptor beta chains from one sample in a study of preoperative IRX-2 immunotherapy in early breast cancer. Sequenced by immunoSEQ multiplex PCR; TCRdb stores in-frame clones only, minus some. Among fewer than 30,000 clones listed, around 90% were seen once. Collection of the sample occurred from a patient treated with IRX-2 immunotherapy. These receptors all stem from a human donor with breast cancer. Both conserved end residues are part of each CDR3. Fields, in order: D gene, J gene, clone size, V gene, CDR3 DNA, CDR3 protein. The D gene is left open where the match is weak. Expanded clones get a size class; other rows say once, few or many, or leave the size out.

d_gene: -
j_gene: TRBJ2-7
abundance: -
v_gene: TRBV11-2
CDR3nt: TGTGCCAGCAGCGTCTCCGGGGGCGAGCAGTACTTC
CDR3aa: CASSVSGGEQYF

d_gene: -
j_gene: TRBJ2-7
abundance: -
v_gene: TRBV11-3
CDR3nt: TGTGCCAGCAGCTGGGCTGAGTACGAGCAGTACTTC
CDR3aa: CASSWAEYEQYF

d_gene: TRBD2
j_gene: TRBJ2-7
abundance: -
v_gene: TRBV2
CDR3nt: TGTGCCAGCAGTCGGCTAGCGGCCTCCTACGAGCAGTACTTC
CDR3aa: CASSRLAASYEQYF

d_gene: -
j_gene: TRBJ1-2
abundance: few
v_gene: TRBV19
CDR3nt: TGTGCCAGTACGGGGGGGGTCTATGGCTACACCTTC
CDR3aa: CASTGGVYGYTF

d_gene: -
j_gene: TRBJ2-7
abundance: -
v_gene: TRBV13
CDR3nt: TGTGCCAGCAGCTTAGAAGTGGGGGGCCAAACTTTCTCCTACGAGCAGTACTTC
CDR3aa: CASSLEVGGQTFSYEQYF

d_gene: TRBD2
j_gene: TRBJ2-1
abundance: -
v_gene: TRBV9
CDR3nt: TGTGCCAGCAGCCCCTACGCGGGAGCCAATGAGCAGTTCTTC
CDR3aa: CASSPYAGANEQFF

d_gene: TRBD2
j_gene: TRBJ2-3
abundance: -
v_gene: TRBV28
CDR3nt: TGTGCTTGCGGGGGGGATACGCAGTATTTT
CDR3aa: CACGGDTQYF

d_gene: -
j_gene: TRBJ2-1
abundance: -
v_gene: TRBV10-3
CDR3nt: TGTGCCATCAGTGTGGAGGAGAATGAGCAGTTCTTC
CDR3aa: CAISVEENEQFF

d_gene: TRBD1
j_gene: TRBJ2-2
abundance: few
v_gene: TRBV18
CDR3nt: TGTGCCAGCTCGAGGGACAGGGGTGACACCGGGGAGCTGTTTTTT
CDR3aa: CASSRDRGDTGELFF

d_gene: TRBD2
j_gene: TRBJ2-2
abundance: -
v_gene: TRBV6-1
CDR3nt: TGTGCCAGCAGTGATAACCCCGGGGGGGCCACCGGGGAGCTGTTTTTT
CDR3aa: CASSDNPGGATGELFF

d_gene: -
j_gene: TRBJ2-5
abundance: -
v_gene: TRBV2
CDR3nt: TGTGCCAGCAGTGACGGGCCGGTTGAGACCCAGTACTTC
CDR3aa: CASSDGPVETQYF

d_gene: -
j_gene: TRBJ2-3
abundance: -
v_gene: TRBV7-9
CDR3nt: TGTGCCAGCAGCTTAAACAGGGCGAGCACAGATACGCAGTATTTT
CDR3aa: CASSLNRASTDTQYF

d_gene: TRBD1
j_gene: TRBJ1-1
abundance: -
v_gene: TRBV4-1
CDR3nt: TGCGCCAGCAGCCAGGCCGGGACAGGGGGGAGGACTGAAGCTTTCTTT
CDR3aa: CASSQAGTGGRTEAFF

d_gene: -
j_gene: TRBJ1-6
abundance: few
v_gene: TRBV7-8
CDR3nt: TGTGCCAGCAGCTTAGCTCGACCCGGAAGCTCCTATAATTCACCCCTCCACTTT
CDR3aa: CASSLARPGSSYNSPLHF

d_gene: TRBD2
j_gene: TRBJ2-1
abundance: -
v_gene: TRBV5-1
CDR3nt: TGCGCCAGCAGCTTCGGACTAGCGGACAATGAGCAGTTCTTC
CDR3aa: CASSFGLADNEQFF

d_gene: -
j_gene: TRBJ1-1
abundance: -
v_gene: TRBV5-4
CDR3nt: TGTGCCAGCAGCTTGGAGGCGGTGAACACTGAAGCTTTCTTT
CDR3aa: CASSLEAVNTEAFF

d_gene: -
j_gene: TRBJ2-5
abundance: -
v_gene: TRBV15
CDR3nt: TGTGCCACCAGCAGAGAAGGAGGGGGCTGGGGAGAGACCCAGTACTTC
CDR3aa: CATSREGGGWGETQYF

d_gene: -
j_gene: TRBJ1-2
abundance: once
v_gene: TRBV6-1
CDR3nt: TGTGCCAGCAGTCAAAGACAGAACTATGGCTACACCTTC
CDR3aa: CASSQRQNYGYTF

d_gene: -
j_gene: TRBJ1-1
abundance: -
v_gene: TRBV7-6
CDR3nt: TGTGCCAGCAGCCCCCGGACGTTAGGCGGTGGCACTGAAGCTTTCTTT
CDR3aa: CASSPRTLGGGTEAFF

d_gene: -
j_gene: TRBJ2-1
abundance: -
v_gene: TRBV5-4
CDR3nt: TGTGCCAGCAGCTTGGGCTCCTACAATGAGCAGTTCTTC
CDR3aa: CASSLGSYNEQFF

d_gene: TRBD2
j_gene: TRBJ2-7
abundance: -
v_gene: TRBV15
CDR3nt: TGTGCCACCAGCTCCCGGGACTATTCCTACGAGCAGTACTTC
CDR3aa: CATSSRDYSYEQYF

d_gene: TRBD1
j_gene: TRBJ1-5
abundance: -
v_gene: TRBV6-5
CDR3nt: TGTGCCAGCAGAGCCGACAGGGATCAGCCCCAGCATTTT
CDR3aa: CASRADRDQPQHF

d_gene: -
j_gene: TRBJ2-7
abundance: -
v_gene: TRBV4-2
CDR3nt: TGTGCCAGCAGCCAAGATCCGGGAGTTGGCTACGAGCAGTACTTC
CDR3aa: CASSQDPGVGYEQYF

d_gene: -
j_gene: TRBJ2-7
abundance: -
v_gene: TRBV14
CDR3nt: TGTGCCAGCAGCCAAGTGGAAGAGCAGTACTTC
CDR3aa: CASSQVEEQYF

d_gene: TRBD1
j_gene: TRBJ1-4
abundance: -
v_gene: TRBV6-1
CDR3nt: TGTGCCAGCAGTGAAAGCCGGACAGGGTTTGGTGAAAAACTGTTTTTT
CDR3aa: CASSESRTGFGEKLFF

d_gene: TRBD1
j_gene: TRBJ2-7
abundance: -
v_gene: TRBV9
CDR3nt: TGTGCCAGCAGCGTCCGGACAGGGGACTACGAGCAGTACTTC
CDR3aa: CASSVRTGDYEQYF

d_gene: -
j_gene: TRBJ2-2
abundance: -
v_gene: TRBV10-3
CDR3nt: TGTGCCATCAGTGTACAGGGAGGCACCGGGGAGCTGTTTTTT
CDR3aa: CAISVQGGTGELFF

d_gene: -
j_gene: TRBJ2-3
abundance: once
v_gene: TRBV9
CDR3nt: TGTGCCAGCAGCGGCTTCACAGATACGCAGTATTTT
CDR3aa: CASSGFTDTQYF

d_gene: TRBD1
j_gene: TRBJ2-1
abundance: -
v_gene: TRBV5-4
CDR3nt: TGTGCCAGCAGCTTGGCGGGACAGACCTACAATGAGCAGTTCTTC
CDR3aa: CASSLAGQTYNEQFF

d_gene: TRBD1
j_gene: TRBJ1-3
abundance: -
v_gene: TRBV4-3
CDR3nt: TGCGCCAGCAGCCGCCAAGGACAGGGGGCATCTGGAAACACCATATATTTT
CDR3aa: CASSRQGQGASGNTIYF

d_gene: -
j_gene: TRBJ1-2
abundance: once
v_gene: TRBV6-1
CDR3nt: TGTGCCAGCAGTGTCACAGGGTTTTACACCTTC
CDR3aa: CASSVTGFYTF

d_gene: -
j_gene: TRBJ2-6
abundance: -
v_gene: TRBV30
CDR3nt: TGTGCCGGGTTTTTCCCGGGACGGCGGAACATAGGGGCCAACGTCCTGACTTTC
CDR3aa: CAGFFPGRRNIGANVLTF

d_gene: -
j_gene: TRBJ2-3
abundance: -
v_gene: TRBV11-2
CDR3nt: TGTGCCAGCAGCTTACTCGGACGGATGAACACAGATACGCAGTATTTT
CDR3aa: CASSLLGRMNTDTQYF

d_gene: TRBD1
j_gene: TRBJ1-4
abundance: -
v_gene: TRBV4-2
CDR3nt: TGTGCCAGCAGCCAAGTGGGGATAGGACAGGGGAATGAAAAACTGTTTTTT
CDR3aa: CASSQVGIGQGNEKLFF

d_gene: TRBD2
j_gene: TRBJ2-3
abundance: -
v_gene: TRBV9
CDR3nt: TGTGCCAGCAGCACTACTAGCGGCACAGATACGCAGTATTTT
CDR3aa: CASSTTSGTDTQYF

d_gene: -
j_gene: TRBJ1-1
abundance: -
v_gene: TRBV7-8
CDR3nt: TGTGCCAGCAGCCCGAACGGGGGGCCTATGAACACTGAAGCTTTCTTT
CDR3aa: CASSPNGGPMNTEAFF

d_gene: -
j_gene: TRBJ1-5
abundance: -
v_gene: TRBV10-3
CDR3nt: TGTGCCATCAGTGAGATAGGGGTAAATCAGCCCCAGCATTTT
CDR3aa: CAISEIGVNQPQHF

d_gene: TRBD1
j_gene: TRBJ1-4
abundance: -
v_gene: TRBV7-9
CDR3nt: TGTGCCAGCAGCTTGAGACAGGGGGCGAATGAAAAACTGTTTTTT
CDR3aa: CASSLRQGANEKLFF